This paragraph covers one T cell receptor (beta chain) sequence. Its antigen is undetermined. Researchers ran the PCR with 60 Vbeta and 13 Jbeta primers. The table came from immunoSEQ multiplex PCR; TCRdb's copy has only in-frame clones and leaves some out. Among 150,000 to 170,000 clones listed, around 81% were seen once. The data are from a study of cytomegalovirus exposure and HLA in healthy donors. Study-wide points: In a later analysis, HLA-associated TCR beta chains were more clonally expanded than equally common others. Earlier results showed most TCR beta V segments being productive about 87% or about 30% of the time.

The V and J ends lost 5 bases and 3 bases, in that order; junction bases with no gene match: 9. Germline V gene lookup returns CDR1 MNHEY and CDR2 SMNVEV (reference sequence). The CDR3 length is 16 residues. The sequencing sample was made of PBMCs. The clonotype was recovered from a woman aged 40 to 50 in good health and CMV-seropositive. The J gene is TRBJ2-3, the V gene TRBV27, with 9 positions matching TRBD1. The CDR3 region is CASSQNRGRGTDTQYF. CDR3 in DNA: TGTGCCAGCAGTCAGAACAGGGGGCGAGGGACAGATACGCAGTATTTT.